This T cell receptor beta chain is from a study of blood T cell repertoires in COVID-19 (dated by TCRdb to 2018 to 2021). At the level of the whole study: Collaborator samples came from the United States, Italy and Spain and covered acute and convalescent phases of COVID-19. The dataset comprised deeply sampled blood TCRbeta repertoires from subjects exposed to, actively infected with, or recovered from COVID-19. Where available, HLA class I and class II types were obtained from metadata supplied by the sample provider rather than from assay-based typing. Nearly every sample came with metadata listing a de-identified subject ID, COVID-19 status, age in years and sex. The samples were drawn from the first 160 participants of the ongoing ImmuneRACE study and from roughly 1,300 subjects provided by 6 global collaborators. The repertoires were released in a freely available public database intended as a resource for research on the immune response to SARS-CoV-2. The material from the prospective study consisted of cDNA or gDNA derived from T cells, B-cell-depleted T cells, or PBMCs.

TCRbeta CDR3 regions were amplified from genomic DNA using the immunoSEQ Assay, a bias-controlled multiplex PCR. The paper's processing steps were these. The number of nucleated cells in each sample was estimated from the amplification of reference gene primers within the assay. Sequence reads were collapsed and filtered to measure the absolute abundance of every unique TCRbeta CDR3 rearrangement. For each sample, productive Simpson clonality was calculated as the square root of Simpson's diversity index across productive rearrangements. TCRdb re-hosts the immuneACCESS table, in-frame sequences only. Its copies lack some clones; in the studies checked, an unresolved V gene accounts for under half of them, and the cause for the rest is not known. Clone size and V and J calls were adopted from that table, with D and trimming inferred from the DNA. Present in this sample are roughly 390,000 clones, approximately 81% of which were seen just once. Together, the top ten hold 3.6% of the sample.

Whole blood was collected in K2EDTA tubes by collaborating institutions according to the institutions' own protocols. Collaborator samples were shipped for TCRbeta analysis as frozen whole blood, isolated PBMCs, or DNA extracted from either sample type. In the case of this clone: Its specific antigen is unknown. No per-base quality is available; no much larger clone lies one base away.

The trim is 1 base for V and 4 bases for J, with a gap of 17 bases between the germline ends. CDR1 and CDR2, looked up from the germline V gene (reference sequence), are LGHDT and YNNKEL. Including the terminal cysteine and phenylalanine, the CDR3 comprises 18 residues. The sequence is cut down to CDR3 DNA, 54 bases in frame from base 1. Broad study findings and their caveats: The quantity of clinical and demographic metadata differed by source and by participant and was supplied without curation.

The source material was peripheral blood. The sequence links TRBV3-1 (or the pseudogene TRBV3-2) to TRBJ2-6, and the D gene may be TRBD2, 6 bases matching. The receptor's source is a woman younger than 30 with acute or convalescent COVID-19. The DNA sequence is TGTGCCAGCAGCCAAGTCTTGGCAGGGAGGCCCGGGGCCAACGTCCTGACTTTC. Its amino acids are CASSQVLAGRPGANVLTF.